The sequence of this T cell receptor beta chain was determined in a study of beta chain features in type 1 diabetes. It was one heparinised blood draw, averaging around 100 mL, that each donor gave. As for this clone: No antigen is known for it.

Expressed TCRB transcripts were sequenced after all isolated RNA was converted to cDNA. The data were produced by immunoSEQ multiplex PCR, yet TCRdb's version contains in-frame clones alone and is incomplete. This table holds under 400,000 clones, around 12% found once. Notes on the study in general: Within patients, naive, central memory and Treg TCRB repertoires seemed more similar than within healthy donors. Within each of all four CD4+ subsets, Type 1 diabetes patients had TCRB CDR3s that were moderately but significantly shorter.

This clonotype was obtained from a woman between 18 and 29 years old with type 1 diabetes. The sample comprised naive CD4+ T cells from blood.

CDR3 sequence: CASSQRGRANTEAFF. The DNA for the CDR3 is TGTGCCAGCAGCCAAAGAGGCAGGGCGAACACTGAAGCTTTCTTT. This chain connects TRBV14 to TRBJ1-1; D possibly corresponds to TRBD1 (5 bases). V was trimmed by 2 bases and J by 1 base, leaving 11 bases between them. Germline values: CDR1 SGHDN, CDR2 FVKESK. There are 15 residues in the CDR3.